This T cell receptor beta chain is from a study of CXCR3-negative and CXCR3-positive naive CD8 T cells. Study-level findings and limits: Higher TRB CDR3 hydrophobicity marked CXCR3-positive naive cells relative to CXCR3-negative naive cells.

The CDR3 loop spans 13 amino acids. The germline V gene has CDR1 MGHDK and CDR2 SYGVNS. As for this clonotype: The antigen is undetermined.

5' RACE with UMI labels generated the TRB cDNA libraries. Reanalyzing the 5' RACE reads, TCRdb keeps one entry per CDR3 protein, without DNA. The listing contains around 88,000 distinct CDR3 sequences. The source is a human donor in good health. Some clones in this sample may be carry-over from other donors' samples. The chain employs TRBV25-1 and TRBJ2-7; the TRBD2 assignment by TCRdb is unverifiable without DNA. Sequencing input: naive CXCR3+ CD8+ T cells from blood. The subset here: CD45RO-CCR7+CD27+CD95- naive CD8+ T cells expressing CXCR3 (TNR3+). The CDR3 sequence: CASSESGAREQYF.